This T cell receptor beta chain was recorded in a study of T-cell reconstitution after alpha-beta-depleted transplantation in children. This clonotype was counted many times. It was with unique molecular identifiers that the TCRbeta library was prepared. TCRdb itself ran the PCR reads through MiXCR, one entry per CDR3 protein. The data show fewer than 120,000 distinct CDR3 sequences, 10% seen once. The sequencing used PBMCs from the stem cell graft donor, collected from the stem cell graft. The clonotype comes from a human donor who donated a stem cell graft to a child with acute lymphoblastic leukemia.

The CDR3 region has the DNA TGTGCCAGCAGTACAACAGGGGGCGGGACAGATACGCAGTATTTT. Translating gives CASSTTGGGTDTQYF. This chain joins TRBV7-9 and TRBJ2-3, with 9 bases identical to TRBD1. V gave up 6 bases and J gave up 3 bases; unmatched junction bases: 7. Germline CDR1 reads SEHNR; CDR2 reads FQNEAQ (reference sequence). There are 15 residues in the CDR3.